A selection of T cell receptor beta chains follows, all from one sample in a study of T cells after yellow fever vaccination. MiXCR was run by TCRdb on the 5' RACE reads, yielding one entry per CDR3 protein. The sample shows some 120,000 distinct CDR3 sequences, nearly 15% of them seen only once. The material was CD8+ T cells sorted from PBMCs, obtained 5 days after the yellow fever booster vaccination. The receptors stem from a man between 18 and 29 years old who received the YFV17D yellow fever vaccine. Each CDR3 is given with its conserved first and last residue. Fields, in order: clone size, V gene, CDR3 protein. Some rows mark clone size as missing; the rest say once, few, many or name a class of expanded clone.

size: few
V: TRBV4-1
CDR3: CASSLGLAGEGTQYF

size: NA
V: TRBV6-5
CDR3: CASTGLGGPQETQYF

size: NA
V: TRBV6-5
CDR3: CASRDYQETQYF

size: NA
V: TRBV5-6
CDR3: CASSLPWGPDTEAFF

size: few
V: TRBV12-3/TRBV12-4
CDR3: CASSLKGPDTQYF

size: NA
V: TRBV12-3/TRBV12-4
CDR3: CASSSTGTPAYGYTF

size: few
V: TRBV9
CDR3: CASSPGGGSEAFF

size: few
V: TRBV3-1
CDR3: CASSQGRGVGGEQYF

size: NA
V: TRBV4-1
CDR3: CASSQDPFSGFVAYEQYF

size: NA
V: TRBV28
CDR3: CASNQRGGPTDTQYF

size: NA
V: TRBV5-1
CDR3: CASSLAWGYGYNEQFF

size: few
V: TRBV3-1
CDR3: CASSTPDHFNEQFF

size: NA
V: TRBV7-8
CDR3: CASSLRSDHEQFF

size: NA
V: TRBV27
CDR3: CASRLGGNQPQHF

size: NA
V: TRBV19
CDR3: CASQRTNSNYGYTF

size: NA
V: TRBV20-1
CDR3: CSATVQNTGELFF

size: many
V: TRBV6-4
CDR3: CASSDTSGSYNEQFF

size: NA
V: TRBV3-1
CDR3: CASSQELVAGGRQETQYF

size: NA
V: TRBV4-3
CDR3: CASSQDGTANTEAFF

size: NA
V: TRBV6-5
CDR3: CASSYSELGVNTEAFF

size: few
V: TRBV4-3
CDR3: CASSPQGGTNYGYTF

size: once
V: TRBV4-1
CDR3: CASSQGEFYEQYF

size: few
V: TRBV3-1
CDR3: CASSQDLLGPTPGETQYF

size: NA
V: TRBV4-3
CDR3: CASSQERRDSGGETQYF

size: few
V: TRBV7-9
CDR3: CASSSIQGTGNTIYF

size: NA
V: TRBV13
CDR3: CASREAGGSRGLDF

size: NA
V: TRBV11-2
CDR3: CASSTRQTKNIQYF

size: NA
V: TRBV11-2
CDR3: CASSLQDAGWGTDTQYF

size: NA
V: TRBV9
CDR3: CASSVAGGPDTQYF

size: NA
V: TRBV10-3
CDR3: CAISADSTDTQYF

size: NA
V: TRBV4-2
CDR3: CASSQELGAGGTEAFF

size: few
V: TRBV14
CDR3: CASSQWGTSGRAGSETQYF

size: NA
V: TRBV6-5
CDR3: CASSTTMNTEAFF

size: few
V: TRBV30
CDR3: CAWSVYRNYEQYF